These 23 T cell receptor beta chains originate from one sample sequenced in a study of chronic HIV infection and antiretroviral therapy (dated by TCRdb to 2015 to 2017). To prepare the library, 5' RACE was applied. The listed sequencing device is Illumina MiSeq. TCRdb applied fastp at Q25 and MiXCR to the public reads, then kept only in-frame beta chains. Rows are combined by CDR3 protein, so each entry shows the most common genes and DNA. The sample has about 38,000 distinct CDR3 sequences on record, about 8.1% of them singletons. Together, the top ten hold around 3% of the sample. Sequencing was done on a sample of peripheral blood. Receptors were obtained from an adult who had HIV and had not received antiretroviral therapy, or was an uninfected healthy control (not recorded which).

Many counts were recorded for this clonotype. The chain carries TRBV2 and TRBJ2-3; D is uncertain. CDR3 length equals 13 residues. The germline V gene encodes CDR1 SNHLY and CDR2 FYNNEI. V lost 7 bases, J lost 0 bases, and 8 bases lay in between. CDR3 coding DNA: TGTGCCAGCATGAGGTTTAGCACAGATACGCAGTATTTT. Protein: CASMRFSTDTQYF.

A few counts support this clonotype. The V gene is TRBV20-1, the J gene TRBJ2-7, with TRBD2 matching over 12 bases. The CDR3 consists of 16 residues. The trim removed 3 bases at V and 6 bases at J, leaving 12 bases unmatched. Germline V lookup: CDR1 DFQATT, CDR2 SNEGSKA (reference sequence). The DNA for the CDR3 is TGCAGTGCTAGGACTAGCGGGAGTTTCGCCCCCTCCGAGCAGTACTTC. Its translation: CSARTSGSFAPSEQYF.

The sample holds many counts of this clonotype. The CDR3 loop reads CASSLGSGNEQFF. CDR3 coding DNA: TGTGCCAGCAGCTTAGGGAGCGGAAATGAGCAGTTCTTC. The V gene is TRBV7-9, the J gene TRBJ2-1, with D maybe TRBD2 (5 bases). The V end was cut by 1 base, the J end by 7 bases, with 8 bases between. The CDR3 contains 13 residues. The germline gives CDR1 SEHNR, CDR2 FQNEAQ (reference sequence). The entire variable domain, with the rest obtained from reference TRBV7-9 and TRBJ2-1, is as follows: DTGVSQNPRHKITKRGQNVTFRCDPISEHNRLYWYRQTLGQGPEFLTYFQNEAQLEKSRLLSDRFSAERPKGSFSTLEIQRTEQGDSAMYLCASSLGSGNEQFFGPGTRLTVL.

This clonotype occurred a few times. J is TRBJ2-6 and V is TRBV11-2, with a possible D match to TRBD2 (6 bases). Germline V lookup: CDR1 SGHAT, CDR2 FQNNGV. The CDR3 runs to 16 residues. Between the trimmed V and J ends, which lost 4 bases and 0 bases, there was a span of 10 bases. CDR3 sequence: CASSSVGGSGANVLTF. The DNA for the CDR3 is TGTGCCAGCAGCTCGGTCGGGGGCTCTGGGGCCAACGTCCTGACTTTC.

This clonotype occurred a few times. The V and J genes are TRBV4-3 and TRBJ2-6; D gene uncertain. The CDR3 covers 17 residues. Trimming left V 1 base short and J 0 bases short, with 10 bases between. Per the germline V gene, CDR1 is LGHNA and CDR2 is YSLEER. CDR3 DNA sequence: TGCGCCAGCAGCCAAGGCCTTGACGGCTCTGGGGCCAACGTCCTGACTTTC. This gives the protein CASSQGLDGSGANVLTF.

The rearrangement links TRBV20-1 to TRBJ2-5, with a tentative D call TRBD1 (5 bases). Per germline, CDR1 DFQATT and CDR2 SNEGSKA (reference sequence). V dropped 2 bases and J dropped 5 bases, with 9 bases sitting between them. The CDR3 extends over 12 amino acids. In DNA, the CDR3 is TGCAGTGCTAGATGGACAACGGAGACCCAGTACTTC. Its translation: CSARWTTETQYF.

This clonotype was picked up many times. The chain uses TRBV9 and TRBJ2-3; weak D call: TRBD2 (6 bases). Looked up from germline, CDR1 is SGDLS and CDR2 is YYNGEE. V was pared by 5 bases and J by 4 bases, with 11 bases between. This CDR3 has 13 amino acids. The CDR3 DNA is TGTGCCAGCAGTGGGGGAGGAGCAGATACGCAGTATTTT. Amino acid sequence: CASSGGGADTQYF.

The chain recombines TRBV29-1 with TRBJ1-1; D unresolved. The V gene's germline CDR1 is SQVTM and CDR2 ANQGSEA. Trimming took 6 bases from V and 0 from J, leaving 8 bases between them. CDR3 length equals 12 residues. DNA of the CDR3: TGCAGCGTGACCGGCCTGAACACTGAAGCTTTCTTT. This encodes CSVTGLNTEAFF.

Only a few counts were recorded for this clonotype. The chain combines TRBV9 with TRBJ2-3; no reliable D call. V was trimmed by 2 bases and J by 5 bases, leaving 12 bases between them. The CDR3 contains 14 residues. Germline values: CDR1 SGDLS, CDR2 YYNGEE. The DNA for the CDR3 is TGTGCCAGCAGCGTGGGTGATGCCGAAGATACGCAGTATTTT. It specifies CASSVGDAEDTQYF.

A few counts support this clonotype. The gene calls are TRBV11-2 and TRBJ2-6, with TRBD1 identical over 10 bases. CDR1 is SGHAT and CDR2 is FQNNGV in the germline V gene. There are 18 residues in the CDR3. V trimming: 3 bases; J trimming: 2 bases; junction bases outside the gene matches: 7. CDR3 amino acids: CASSFPPGTGAGANVLTF. The DNA for the CDR3 is TGTGCCAGCAGCTTCCCCCCCGGGACAGGGGCTGGGGCCAACGTCCTGACTTTC. The whole variable domain, remainder taken from reference TRBV11-2 and TRBJ2-6, is EAGVAQSPRYKIIEKRQSVAFWCNPISGHATLYWYQQILGQGPKLLIQFQNNGVVDDSQLPKDRFSAERLKGVDSTLKIQPAKLEDSAVYLCASSFPPGTGAGANVLTFGAGSRLTVL.

This clonotype was seen at least ten times. The chain recombines TRBV29-1 with TRBJ2-2, with no clear D. V was pared by 4 bases and J by 3 bases, with 9 bases between. Germline V lookup: CDR1 SQVTM, CDR2 ANQGSEA. The CDR3 spans 13 residues. The CDR3 nucleotides are TGCAGCGTTGGACGATTGGACACCGGGGAGCTGTTTTTT. Translation: CSVGRLDTGELFF.

This clonotype was detected a few times. This rearrangement joins TRBV6-2 or TRBV6-3 to TRBJ1-3; unclear D gene. V lost 7 bases and J lost 0, with 10 bases in between. The CDR3 has 14 amino acids. CDR1 is MNHEY, CDR2 SVGEGT, per germline. The CDR3 loop is CASKAGDSGNTIYF. Written as DNA, the CDR3 is TGTGCCAGCAAAGCAGGCGACTCTGGAAACACCATATATTTT.

This clonotype has at least ten counts. The gene calls are TRBV2 and TRBJ1-1; tentative D call: TRBD1 (6 bases). Trimming took off 6 bases at V and 5 bases at J, with 13 bases between the two ends. The CDR3 contains 13 residues. CDR1 and CDR2 from the germline V gene are SNHLY and FYNNEI. This CDR3 is CASRRQVQTEAFF. The CDR3 bases are TGTGCCAGCAGAAGACAGGTACAAACTGAAGCTTTCTTT.

This clonotype was counted many times. As DNA, the CDR3 is TGCAGTGCAGTAGGGGGAGGGCACACAGATACGCAGTATTTT. Translation: CSAVGGGHTDTQYF. The chain has TRBV20-1 and TRBJ2-3; TRBD2 might be the D (7 bases). Looked up from germline, CDR1 is DFQATT and CDR2 is SNEGSKA (reference sequence). The CDR3 has 14 amino acids. The V end was cut by 6 bases, the J end by 2 bases, with 15 bases between.

This clonotype has at least ten counts. The chain couples TRBV7-2 to TRBJ1-5; TRBD1 matches at 8 bases. This CDR3 has 15 amino acids. Germline CDR1 SGHTA, CDR2 FQGNSA. The V gene end was trimmed by 5 bases and the J gene end by 4 bases; junction bases not matched to a gene: 7. The CDR3 here is CASSRRTGYNQPQHF. Written as DNA, the CDR3 is TGTGCCAGCAGCAGAAGGACAGGGTATAATCAGCCCCAGCATTTT.

The chain recombines TRBV7-3 with TRBJ2-2; TRBD2 agrees at 10 bases. CDR1 and CDR2 (germline): SGHTA, FQGTGA. V lost 3 bases, J lost 1 base, and 2 bases stayed unmatched. There are 16 residues in the CDR3. The CDR3 sequence: CASSLIAGGNTGELFF. The CDR3 DNA sequence: TGTGCCAGCAGCTTGATAGCGGGAGGGAACACCGGGGAGCTGTTTTTT.

In its sample, this clonotype was seen many times. The chain recombines TRBV25-1 with TRBJ2-5, with D possibly being TRBD1 (7 bases). From germline, CDR1 is MGHDK and CDR2 SYGVNS. Trimming cost V 8 bases and J 4 bases, with 20 bases left between them. This CDR3 has 15 amino acids. For the CDR3, the DNA is TGTGCCAGCTCTCCCGGCCAGGGGGGTGCAGAGACCCAGTACTTC. Protein product: CASSPGQGGAETQYF.

The table lists this clonotype with a few counts. V is TRBV28 and J is TRBJ2-4, with TRBD2 as a possible D gene (6 bases). V lost 7 bases and J 0 bases, leaving 16 bases between the germline ends. This CDR3 contains 16 residues. Per the germline V gene, CDR1 is MDHEN and CDR2 is SYDVKM. For the CDR3, the DNA is TGTGCCAGCATCCAAGCTGGGGGACTAGCCAAAAACATTCAGTACTTC. Residues: CASIQAGGLAKNIQYF.

This clonotype has ten or more counts. The chain recombines TRBV20-1 with TRBJ2-3, with 8 positions matching TRBD2. Per germline, CDR1 DFQATT and CDR2 SNEGSKA (reference sequence). V gave up 3 bases and J gave up 2 bases; unmatched junction bases: 4. This CDR3 is 14 amino acids long. The DNA of the CDR3 is TGCAGTGCTAGTATAGCGGGATCCACAGATACGCAGTATTTT. Protein product: CSASIAGSTDTQYF.

Ten or more counts support this clonotype. The V call is TRBV12-3 or TRBV12-4, the J call TRBJ2-3, with 9 bases lining up with TRBD2. The CDR3 extends over 15 amino acids. J lost 4 bases, V lost 2 bases, and 4 bases had no gene match. CDR3 region: CASSLLASGADTQYF. DNA for the CDR3: TGTGCCAGCAGTTTATTGGCTAGCGGGGCAGATACGCAGTATTTT.

This clonotype came up a few times. This chain uses TRBV20-1 with TRBJ2-2; TRBD2 matches 9 bases. There are 15 residues in the CDR3. Germline trimming cut 0 bases from V and 6 bases from J; bases unmatched to any gene: 5. CDR1 is DFQATT and CDR2 is SNEGSKA in the germline V gene (reference sequence). The CDR3 coding sequence is TGCAGTGCTAGAGATTGGGTAGCGGGAGCCGGGGAGCTGTTTTTT. Translating gives CSARDWVAGAGELFF.

The chain couples TRBV6-4 to TRBJ1-2; D is perhaps TRBD1 (5 bases). The CDR3 consists of 14 residues. The V end was cut by 7 bases, the J end by 1 base, with 13 bases between. CDR1 MRHNA and CDR2 SNTAGT come from the germline V gene. CDR3 residues: CASMGRRLNYGYTF. In DNA, the CDR3 is TGTGCCAGCATGGGACGTAGACTTAACTATGGCTACACCTTC.

This clonotype has a count of ten or more. V usage is TRBV18 and J usage is TRBJ1-4; 7 bases are a match to TRBD1. V lost 8 bases and J lost 3; bases outside the gene matches: 6. CDR1 is KGHSH, CDR2 LQKENI, per germline. The CDR3 has 14 amino acids. CDR3 nucleotide sequence: TGTGCCAGCCACCGGACAGGTCCTAATGAAAAACTGTTTTTT. This gives the protein CASHRTGPNEKLFF. The full variable domain, its missing parts supplied by reference TRBV18 and TRBJ1-4, is NAGVMQNPRHLVRRRGQEARLRCSPMKGHSHVYWYRQLPEEGLKFMVYLQKENIIDESGMPKERFSAEFPKEGPSILRIQQVVRGDSAAYFCASHRTGPNEKLFFGSGTQLSVL.